These 20 T cell receptor beta chains were sequenced from one sample in a study of Graves' ophthalmopathy and Graves' hyperthyroidism. Amplification from RNA transcripts yielded the TCR beta CDR3 regions. Amplification began with first-round RT-PCR using HTBI primers, then second-round multiplex PCR was performed. Each CDR3 protein gets one entry after TCRdb re-called the multiplex PCR reads with MiXCR. This repertoire shows about 1.1 million distinct CDR3 sequences, 35% to 40% found once; its top ten account for around 10%. The specimen was peripheral blood or thyroid tissue (not recorded which). All receptors come from an adult man with Graves' hyperthyroidism.

V gene TRBV29-1 combines with J gene TRBJ2-7; the match to TRBD2 covers 11 bases. This CDR3 is built from 14 residues. Germline V gene lookup returns CDR1 SQVTM and CDR2 ANQGSEA. The CDR3, as DNA: TGCAGTTACAGGACTAGCGGGTCGCCCTACGAGCAGTACTTC. Residues: CSYRTSGSPYEQYF.

The rearrangement joins TRBV7-2 to TRBJ1-4, with 8 bases aligning to TRBD1. With V trimmed by 4 bases and J by 6 bases, 10 bases remained unmatched. The germline V gene encodes CDR1 SGHTA and CDR2 FQGNSA. CDR3 length: 16 residues. In nucleotides, the CDR3 is TGTGCCAGCAGCTGGGGATTAGAGACAGGGGATGAAAAACTGTTTTTT. Translation gives CASSWGLETGDEKLFF.

Many counts were recorded for this clonotype. The rearrangement joins TRBV29-1 to TRBJ2-7, with D possibly matching TRBD1 (5 bases). The CDR3 sequence is 13 residues long. V was pared by 4 bases and J by 2 bases, with 12 bases between. Germline loops: CDR1 SQVTM, CDR2 ANQGSEA. DNA of the CDR3: TGCAGCGTTGGACAAGGGGTTCCCTACGAGCAGTACTTC. Its protein is CSVGQGVPYEQYF.

J is TRBJ1-5 and V is TRBV2; TRBD1 aligns across 8 bases. V shed 6 bases and J 3 bases; nucleotides not matched to a gene: 10. The CDR3 is made up of 16 amino acids. CDR1 and CDR2 from the germline V gene are SNHLY and FYNNEI. Here the CDR3 DNA reads TGTGCCAGCAGCATCCAGGGGGCCCGAATCAATCAGCCCCAGCATTTT. Its translation: CASSIQGARINQPQHF.

This clonotype appeared many times. The genes are TRBV7-6 and TRBJ1-4; 8 positions agree with TRBD1. The V gene end was trimmed by 0 bases and the J gene end by 0 bases; junction bases not matched to a gene: 3. Germline lookup yields CDR1 SGHVS and CDR2 FNYEAQ. This CDR3 spans 17 amino acids. CDR3 in amino acids: CASSLATGDTTNEKLFF. DNA of the CDR3: TGTGCCAGCAGCTTAGCGACAGGGGATACAACTAATGAAAAACTGTTTTTT.

This clonotype appeared many times. The genes are TRBV19 and TRBJ2-6, with D perhaps being TRBD1 or TRBD2 (6 bases each). The V gene lost 3 bases and the J gene lost 2 bases, with 17 bases spanning the gap. There are 18 residues in the CDR3. Per germline, CDR1 LNHDA and CDR2 SQIVND (reference sequence). The CDR3 DNA is TGTGCCAGTAGTATGGGTGCGGGACATCCTACTGGGGCCAACGTCCTGACTTTC. Its protein product is CASSMGAGHPTGANVLTF.

The chain recombines TRBV2 with TRBJ2-7; 14 bases are a match to TRBD2. CDR3 length: 16 amino acids. Germline trimming cut 8 bases from V and 5 bases from J; bases unmatched to any gene: 11. The germline V gene encodes CDR1 SNHLY and CDR2 FYNNEI. DNA for the CDR3: TGTGCCAGCTTAGGGGGACTAGCGGGAGTCACCCACGAGCAGTACTTC. It codes for CASLGGLAGVTHEQYF.

This clonotype was observed a few times. The chain combines TRBV20-1 with TRBJ1-5, with D perhaps matching TRBD1 (5 bases). V was shortened by 1 base and J by 6 bases, with 10 bases between the two germline ends. There are 13 residues in the CDR3. Germline V gene data show CDR1 as DFQATT and CDR2 as SNEGSKA (reference sequence). The CDR3: CSARAQGGQPQHF. DNA of the CDR3: TGCAGTGCTAGAGCTCAGGGTGGTCAGCCCCAGCATTTT.

The genes are TRBV25-1 and TRBJ1-1; TRBD1 is a possible D gene (5 bases). Per germline, CDR1 MGHDK and CDR2 SYGVNS. This CDR3 spans 14 amino acids. Deletions cut 4 bases from V and 0 bases from J, with 9 bases between. The CDR3 region is CASSVQGVNTEAFF. The CDR3 region has the DNA TGTGCCAGCAGTGTGCAGGGAGTGAACACTGAAGCTTTCTTT.

This clonotype was seen once. A much larger clone lies one base from this, so it may be a read error. The J gene is TRBJ1-1, the V gene TRBV9; a weak D match, TRBD1 (5 bases). CDR3 length: 14 amino acids. CDR1 is SGDLS, CDR2 YYNGEE, per germline. CDR3 DNA: TGTGCCAGCAGCGTAGGAAGGGGACGCACTGAAGCTCTCTTT. Protein product: CASSVGRGRTEALF.

This clonotype was observed at least ten times. This rearrangement joins TRBV19 to TRBJ1-5, with 7 positions matching TRBD1. The trim removed 6 bases at V and 3 bases at J, leaving 8 bases unmatched. This CDR3 is built from 15 residues. Germline V gene lookup returns CDR1 LNHDA and CDR2 SQIVND (reference sequence). For the CDR3, the DNA is TGTGCCAGTAGCAACCCGACAGGGCCCAATCAGCCCCAGCATTTT. As protein: CASSNPTGPNQPQHF.

This clonotype was counted many times. The CDR3 DNA sequence: TGCAGTGCTGGGACAGGGATTGGTCGGAATCAGCCCCAGCATTTT. Residues: CSAGTGIGRNQPQHF. The rearrangement joins TRBV20-1 to TRBJ1-5, with 9 nucleotides matching TRBD1. V was clipped by 5 bases and J by 4 bases; unmatched bases: 9. The CDR3 covers 15 residues. The germline V gene encodes CDR1 DFQATT and CDR2 SNEGSKA (reference sequence).

This clonotype was found a few times. The DNA of the CDR3 is TGCAGTGCTAGTAGGACTAGCGGGAGCTACGAGCAGTACTTC. Protein product: CSASRTSGSYEQYF. This rearrangement joins TRBV20-1 to TRBJ2-7, with TRBD2 identical over 13 bases. The CDR3 covers 14 residues. With V trimmed by 3 bases and J by 3 bases, 2 bases remained unmatched. From germline, CDR1 is DFQATT and CDR2 SNEGSKA (reference sequence).

The sample holds many counts of this clonotype. In DNA form, the CDR3 reads TGCAGCGTTGAAGAGGGTTCCCAAGAGACCCAGTACTTC. As protein: CSVEEGSQETQYF. The chain has TRBV29-1 and TRBJ2-5; D is uncertain. This CDR3 has 13 amino acids. From germline, CDR1 is SQVTM and CDR2 ANQGSEA. V gave up 0 bases and J gave up 1 base, with 6 bases separating them.

This clonotype was counted many times. The CDR3 spells CSAEDISNQPQHF. The DNA for the CDR3 is TGCAGTGCAGAAGACATTAGCAATCAGCCCCAGCATTTT. The V gene is TRBV20-1, the J gene TRBJ1-5; no definite D call. The CDR3 spans 13 residues. CDR1 DFQATT and CDR2 SNEGSKA come from the germline V gene (reference sequence). Deletions cut 6 bases from V and 0 bases from J, with 9 bases between.

This clonotype was counted ten times or more. The chain has TRBV5-1 and TRBJ1-6; no clear D gene. The CDR3 runs 14 residues. Looked up from germline, CDR1 is SGHRS and CDR2 is YFSETQ. Between the trimmed V and J ends, which lost 1 base and 8 bases, there was a span of 10 bases. CDR3 protein: CASSLRLGDSPLHF. CDR3 in DNA: TGCGCCAGCAGCTTGAGGTTGGGAGATTCACCCCTCCACTTT.

This clonotype was recorded many times. The chain couples TRBV20-1 to TRBJ1-1; no firm D call. Germline V CDR1 and CDR2: DFQATT, SNEGSKA (reference sequence). There are 12 residues in the CDR3. V was shortened by 1 base and J by 1 base, with 4 bases between the two germline ends. This CDR3 reads CSARVKNTEAFF. The CDR3 DNA sequence: TGCAGTGCTAGAGTGAAGAACACTGAAGCTTTCTTT.

The CDR3 sequence is CATLAGGLDTQYF. The DNA for the CDR3 is TGTGCCACCCTAGCGGGGGGGCTTGATACGCAGTATTTT. The V and J genes are TRBV10-3 and TRBJ2-3; 12 bases are a match to TRBD2. Germline V gene sequence: CDR1 ENHRY, CDR2 SYGVKD. V lost 10 bases and J lost 6; bases outside the gene matches: 5. The CDR3 runs to 13 residues.

This clonotype has a handful of counts. The chain couples TRBV5-5 to TRBJ1-1; possible D gene TRBD1, 5 bases. Germline CDR1 reads SGHKS; CDR2 reads YYEKEE (reference sequence). The CDR3 loop spans 15 amino acids. V was trimmed by 4 bases and J by 8 bases, leaving 21 bases between them. This CDR3 is CASSQRIRDAGEAFF. The CDR3 DNA reads as TGTGCCAGCAGCCAAAGAATCAGGGATGCGGGGGAAGCTTTCTTT. Full variable domain (missing parts from reference TRBV5-5 and TRBJ1-1): DAGVTQSPTHLIKTRGQQVTLRCSPISGHKSVSWYQQVLGQGPQFIFQYYEKEERGRGNFPDRFSARQFPNYSSELNVNALLLGDSALYLCASSQRIRDAGEAFFGQGTRLTVV.

This clonotype was picked up many times. The rearrangement joins TRBV29-1 to TRBJ1-2, with D perhaps matching TRBD1 (5 bases). Germline V gene data show CDR1 as SQVTM and CDR2 as ANQGSEA. Trimming shortened V by 3 bases and J by 0 bases, and 11 bases separated the two germline ends. There are 14 residues in the CDR3. CDR3 protein: CSVEGLGTNYGYTF. The CDR3 DNA is TGCAGCGTTGAGGGACTAGGTACTAACTATGGCTACACCTTC.